This TCR beta chain stems from a study of cytomegalovirus exposure and HLA in healthy donors. PCR involved 60 Vbeta and 13 Jbeta primers. Sequencing was performed with immunoSEQ multiplex PCR; in TCRdb, only in-frame clones are kept and a portion is missing. The sample lists about 140,000 clones, around 9.6% occurring once. Germline V gene lookup returns CDR1 SGHRS and CDR2 YFSETQ. V shed 3 bases and J 5 bases; nucleotides not matched to a gene: 4. The CDR3 is 14 residues long. Sequencing input: PBMCs. This chain joins TRBV5-1 and TRBJ1-1, with 10 bases matching TRBD1. This receptor was obtained from a male donor in good health and CMV-seronegative. The CDR3 region is CASSSRDRGTEAFF. CDR3 DNA: TGCGCCAGCAGCTCCCGGGACAGGGGTACTGAAGCTTTCTTT.